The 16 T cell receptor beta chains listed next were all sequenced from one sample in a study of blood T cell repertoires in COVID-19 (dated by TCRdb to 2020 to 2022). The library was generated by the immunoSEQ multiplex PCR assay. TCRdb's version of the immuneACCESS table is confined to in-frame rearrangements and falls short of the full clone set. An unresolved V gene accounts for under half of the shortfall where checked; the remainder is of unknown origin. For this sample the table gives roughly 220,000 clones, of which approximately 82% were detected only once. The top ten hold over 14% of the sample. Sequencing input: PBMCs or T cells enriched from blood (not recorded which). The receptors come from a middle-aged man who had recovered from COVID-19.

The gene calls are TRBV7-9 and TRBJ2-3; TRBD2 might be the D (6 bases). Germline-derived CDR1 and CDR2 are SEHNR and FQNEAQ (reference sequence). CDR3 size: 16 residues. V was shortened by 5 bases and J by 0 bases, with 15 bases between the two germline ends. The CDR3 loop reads CASSPISGVSTDTQYF. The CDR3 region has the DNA TGTGCCAGCAGCCCGATATCGGGGGTTAGCACAGATACGCAGTATTTT.

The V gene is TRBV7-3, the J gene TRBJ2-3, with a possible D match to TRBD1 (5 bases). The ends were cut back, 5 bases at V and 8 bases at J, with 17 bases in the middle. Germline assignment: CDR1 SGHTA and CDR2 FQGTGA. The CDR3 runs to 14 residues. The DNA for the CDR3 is TGTGCCAGCAGCCCTACAGGCCGATCTATTACGCAGTATTTT. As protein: CASSPTGRSITQYF.

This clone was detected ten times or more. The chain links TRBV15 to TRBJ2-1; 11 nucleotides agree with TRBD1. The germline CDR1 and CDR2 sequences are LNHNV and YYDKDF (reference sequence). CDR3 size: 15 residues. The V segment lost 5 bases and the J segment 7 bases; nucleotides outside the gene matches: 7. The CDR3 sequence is CATSWGGTGGNEQFF. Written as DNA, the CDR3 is TGTGCCACCAGCTGGGGTGGGACAGGGGGAAATGAGCAGTTCTTC.

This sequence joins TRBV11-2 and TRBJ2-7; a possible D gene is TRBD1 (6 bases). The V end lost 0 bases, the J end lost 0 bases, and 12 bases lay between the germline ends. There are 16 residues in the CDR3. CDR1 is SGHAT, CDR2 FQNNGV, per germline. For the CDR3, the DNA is TGTGCCAGCAGCTTAGAGGGGGCGGGTTTCTCCTACGAGCAGTACTTC. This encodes CASSLEGAGFSYEQYF.

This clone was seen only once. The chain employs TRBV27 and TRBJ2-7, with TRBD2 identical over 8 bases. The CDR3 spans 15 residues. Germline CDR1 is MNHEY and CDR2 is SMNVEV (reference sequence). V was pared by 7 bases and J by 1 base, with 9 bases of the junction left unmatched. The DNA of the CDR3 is TGTGCCAGCACCCGTAGCGGGACTGCATCCTACGAGCAGTACTTC. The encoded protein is CASTRSGTASYEQYF.

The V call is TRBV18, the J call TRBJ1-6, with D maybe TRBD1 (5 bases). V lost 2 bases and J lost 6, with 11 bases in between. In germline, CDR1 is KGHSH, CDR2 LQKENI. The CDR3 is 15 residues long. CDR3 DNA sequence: TGTGCCAGCTCACCAAAGGCAGGGCCTAATTCACCCCTCCACTTT. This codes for CASSPKAGPNSPLHF.

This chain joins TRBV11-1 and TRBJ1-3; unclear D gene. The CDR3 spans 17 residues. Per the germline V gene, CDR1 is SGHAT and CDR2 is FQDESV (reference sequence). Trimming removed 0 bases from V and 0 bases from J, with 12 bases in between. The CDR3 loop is CASSLAIRLGSGNTIYF. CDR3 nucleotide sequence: TGTGCCAGCAGCTTAGCGATAAGACTCGGCTCTGGAAACACCATATATTTT.

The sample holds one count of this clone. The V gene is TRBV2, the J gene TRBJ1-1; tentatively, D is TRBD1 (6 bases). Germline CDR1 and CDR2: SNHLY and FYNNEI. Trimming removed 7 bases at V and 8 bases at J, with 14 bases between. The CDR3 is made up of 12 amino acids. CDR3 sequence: CASNQRGKEAFF. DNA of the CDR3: TGTGCCAGCAACCAAAGGGGGAAAGAAGCTTTCTTT.

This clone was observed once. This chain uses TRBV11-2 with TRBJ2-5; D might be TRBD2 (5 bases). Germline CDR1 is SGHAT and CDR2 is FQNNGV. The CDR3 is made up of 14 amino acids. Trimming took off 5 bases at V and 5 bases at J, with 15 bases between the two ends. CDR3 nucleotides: TGTGCCAGCAGCCGGCTAGTAGGCGGGGAGACCCAGTACTTC. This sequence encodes CASSRLVGGETQYF.

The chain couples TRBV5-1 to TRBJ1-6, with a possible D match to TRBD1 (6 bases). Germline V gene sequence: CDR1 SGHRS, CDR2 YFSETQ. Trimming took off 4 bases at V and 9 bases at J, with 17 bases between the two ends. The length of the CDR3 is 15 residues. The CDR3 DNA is TGCGCCAGCAGCCTCAGGACAGACCGAGGTTCACCCCTCCACTTT. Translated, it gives CASSLRTDRGSPLHF.

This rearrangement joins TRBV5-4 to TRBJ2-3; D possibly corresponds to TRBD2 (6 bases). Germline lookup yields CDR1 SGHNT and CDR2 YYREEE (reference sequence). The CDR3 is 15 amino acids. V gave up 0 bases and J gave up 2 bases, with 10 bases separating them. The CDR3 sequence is CASSLAGGFTDTQYF. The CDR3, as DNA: TGTGCCAGCAGCTTGGCTGGGGGGTTCACAGATACGCAGTATTTT.

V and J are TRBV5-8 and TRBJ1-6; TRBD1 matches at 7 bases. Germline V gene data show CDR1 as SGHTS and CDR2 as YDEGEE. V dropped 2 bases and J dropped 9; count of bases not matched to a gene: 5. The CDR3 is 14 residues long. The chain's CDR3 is CASSFTDRASPLHF. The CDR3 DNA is TGTGCCAGCAGCTTCACCGACAGGGCTTCACCCCTCCACTTT.

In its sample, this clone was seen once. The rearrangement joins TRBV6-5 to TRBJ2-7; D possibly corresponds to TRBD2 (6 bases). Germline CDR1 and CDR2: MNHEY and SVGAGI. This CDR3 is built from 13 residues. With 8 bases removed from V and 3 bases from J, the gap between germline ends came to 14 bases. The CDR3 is CASQGGRHYEQYF. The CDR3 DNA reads TGTGCCAGCCAGGGAGGACGCCACTACGAGCAGTACTTC.

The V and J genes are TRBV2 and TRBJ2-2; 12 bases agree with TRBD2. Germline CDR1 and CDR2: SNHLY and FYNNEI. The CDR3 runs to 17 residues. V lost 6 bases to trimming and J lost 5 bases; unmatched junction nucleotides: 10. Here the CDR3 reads CASSDTMTSGGTGELFF. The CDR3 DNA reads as TGTGCCAGCAGCGATACCATGACTAGCGGGGGAACCGGGGAGCTGTTTTTT.

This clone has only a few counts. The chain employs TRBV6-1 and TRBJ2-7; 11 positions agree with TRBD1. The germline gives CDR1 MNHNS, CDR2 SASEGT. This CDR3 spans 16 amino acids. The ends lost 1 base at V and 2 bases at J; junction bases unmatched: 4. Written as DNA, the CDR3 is TGTGCCAGCAGTGAAGGGACAGGGGGCTTCACCTACGAGCAGTACTTC. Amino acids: CASSEGTGGFTYEQYF.

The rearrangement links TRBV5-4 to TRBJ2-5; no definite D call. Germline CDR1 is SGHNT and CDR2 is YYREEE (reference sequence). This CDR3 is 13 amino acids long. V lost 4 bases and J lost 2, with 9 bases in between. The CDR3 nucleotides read TGTGCCAGCAGCCGTTCAGGTCAAGAGACCCAGTACTTC. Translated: CASSRSGQETQYF.